This TCR beta chain was identified during a study of spatial heterogeneity in lung cancer. Study details: Follow-up PBMC specimens underwent sequencing when available; their median timing was about 2 years after resection.

Stated time point: blood at routine non-recurrence follow-up after resection. Frozen PBMC, nontumor lung or tumor provided whole RNA, which was sequenced unsorted. TCRdb itself ran the 5' RACE reads through MiXCR, one entry per CDR3 protein. The sample has 25,000 to 35,000 distinct CDR3 sequences, 5% to 6% seen once. This clonotype was detected ten times or more. The CDR3 extends over 16 amino acids. Germline V gene lookup returns CDR1 SGHVS and CDR2 FQNEAQ. The V gene end was trimmed by 2 bases and the J gene end by 1 base; junction bases not matched to a gene: 4. Sequences were derived from PBMCs, sampled at follow-up. The genes are TRBV7-8 and TRBJ2-1; TRBD2 agrees at 8 bases. The sequence was obtained from a female donor with early-stage non-small cell lung cancer. The CDR3: CASSLLQRESYNEQFF. The CDR3 DNA follows: TGTGCCAGCAGCTTACTCCAGCGGGAGTCCTACAATGAGCAGTTCTTC.